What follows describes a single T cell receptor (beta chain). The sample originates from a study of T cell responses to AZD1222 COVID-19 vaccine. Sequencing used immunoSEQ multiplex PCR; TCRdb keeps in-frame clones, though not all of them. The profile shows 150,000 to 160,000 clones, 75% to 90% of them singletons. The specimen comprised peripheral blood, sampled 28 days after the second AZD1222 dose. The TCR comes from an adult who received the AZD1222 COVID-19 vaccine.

The DNA for the CDR3 is TGTGCCAGCAGCCAAGACTCTGGAAACTACAATGAGCAGTTCTTC. Encoded protein: CASSQDSGNYNEQFF. The chain combines TRBV3-1 (or the pseudogene TRBV3-2) with TRBJ2-1; D is unresolved. Per germline, CDR1 LGHDT and CDR2 YNNKEL (reference sequence). The CDR3 runs to 15 residues. V lost 0 bases and J lost 3, with 9 bases in between.